The clone carrying this T cell receptor beta chain was recorded once. The data stem from a study of T cell changes during pregnancy in multiple sclerosis. Trimming shortened V by 4 bases and J by 2 bases, and 9 bases separated the two germline ends. CDR1 and CDR2 from the germline V gene are MNHNS and SASEGT. This CDR3 contains 13 residues. Profiled with immunoSEQ multiplex PCR; TCRdb holds only in-frame clones, not every one. This sample has more than 50,000 clones, with 90% to 95% found just once. Specimen: CD8+ T cells from peripheral blood mononuclear cells, collected after pregnancy. The chain is built from TRBV6-1 and TRBJ2-7; D is perhaps TRBD2 (6 bases). The clonotype originates from a female donor with multiple sclerosis, enrolled in a pregnancy study. The CDR3 nucleotides read TGTGCCAGCAGTGGGGACTGGCCCTACGAGCAGTACTTC. This sequence encodes CASSGDWPYEQYF.